This TCR beta chain stems from a study of neurological immune-mediated disorders. Findings of the study overall: No expanded-clone CDR3 amino acid sequence recurred across subjects, suggesting private TCR-beta repertoires.

5'RACE generated cDNA with 10-nucleotide random UMIs. MiXCR, applied by TCRdb to the 5' RACE reads, yields one record per CDR3 protein. The sample lists roughly 70,000 distinct CDR3 sequences; roughly 5.6% were seen once. Concerning this clonotype: Antigen unknown.

Trimming pared 1 base from V and 0 bases from J, leaving 9 bases between. CDR1 and CDR2 from the germline V gene are DFQATT and SNEGSKA (reference sequence). The CDR3 spans 14 residues. The sequenced sample consisted of PBMCs. This rearrangement joins TRBV20-1 to TRBJ1-1; the D is unclear. The sequence derives from a woman aged 25 to 39 with multiple sclerosis. For the CDR3, the DNA is TGCAGTGCTAGAGGCGCCAGCATGAACACTGAAGCTTTCTTT. Protein sequence: CSARGASMNTEAFF.